This T cell receptor beta chain was sequenced in a study of blood T cell repertoires in COVID-19. Across the whole study: Samples representing acute and convalescent COVID-19 were sourced from the United States, Italy and Spain.

V lost 0 bases to trimming and J lost 1 base; unmatched junction nucleotides: 3. The CDR3 runs 16 residues. The V gene's germline CDR1 is LGHNA and CDR2 YSLEER. Profiling relied on immunoSEQ multiplex PCR, and the TCRdb table lists in-frame clones only, not all of them. The data show about 75,000 clones, with 75% to 90% seen just once and approximately 2.5% held by the top ten. The sequencing sample was made of peripheral blood. The chain couples TRBV4-3 to TRBJ2-5, with TRBD2 matching 9 bases. The sequence derives from a human donor in a cohort sampled during active COVID-19. The CDR3: CASSQDWRGGQETQYF. The CDR3 DNA follows: TGCGCCAGCAGCCAAGATTGGCGGGGGGGCCAAGAGACCCAGTACTTC.